These 20 T cell receptor beta chains originate from one sample sequenced in a study of cytomegalovirus exposure and HLA in healthy donors. Vbeta (60) and Jbeta (13) primers were used in the PCR. The table came from immunoSEQ multiplex PCR; TCRdb's copy has only in-frame clones and leaves some out. The data contain fewer than 150,000 clones, around 70% of them singletons. Sequencing was performed on PBMCs. These receptors were collected from a woman aged 35 to 49 in good health and CMV-seronegative.

The CDR3 is CASSSGGSFGGPETQYF. In DNA form, the CDR3 reads TGTGCCAGCAGCTCGGGGGGGTCGTTTGGGGGCCCAGAGACCCAGTACTTC. J is TRBJ2-5 and V is TRBV7-3, with 8 bases lining up with TRBD2. From germline, CDR1 is SGHTA and CDR2 FQGTGA. This CDR3 contains 17 residues. V dropped 4 bases and J dropped 4; count of bases not matched to a gene: 14.

The gene calls are TRBV7-3 and TRBJ2-3; tentatively, D is TRBD2 (6 bases). V lost 4 bases and J 1 base, leaving 15 bases between the germline ends. CDR1 and CDR2 (germline): SGHTA, FQGTGA. This CDR3 spans 16 amino acids. The CDR3 bases are TGTGCCAGCAGCTACGCGGGACCCAGCGGCACAGATACGCAGTATTTT. This encodes CASSYAGPSGTDTQYF.

V gene TRBV4-2 combines with J gene TRBJ1-6; 8 nucleotides agree with TRBD1. After removal of 0 bases from V and 4 bases from J, the junction contained 8 bases not matched to a gene. Germline CDR1 reads LGHNA; CDR2 reads YNFKEQ. CDR3 length: 18 residues. The CDR3 protein is CASSQDRRDRRYNSPLHF. In DNA, the CDR3 is TGTGCCAGCAGCCAAGATCGCCGGGACAGGCGTTATAATTCACCCCTCCACTTT.

V gene TRBV28 combines with J gene TRBJ2-1, with TRBD2 identical over 8 bases. Germline CDR1 MDHEN, CDR2 SYDVKM. This CDR3 has 16 residues. The V gene end was trimmed by 3 bases and the J gene end by 8 bases; junction bases not matched to a gene: 12. The CDR3 sequence is CASSFKAGVGNHEQFF. As DNA, the CDR3 is TGTGCCAGCAGTTTTAAAGCGGGAGTGGGAAACCATGAGCAGTTCTTC.

The chain is built from TRBV27 and TRBJ1-5; D possibly corresponds to TRBD1 (6 bases). CDR1 is MNHEY, CDR2 SMNVEV, per germline (reference sequence). Trimming cost V 2 bases and J 3 bases, with 14 bases left between them. This CDR3 comprises 16 residues. The CDR3 loop is CASSLRQGITNQPQHF. As DNA, the CDR3 is TGTGCCAGCAGTTTAAGGCAGGGGATTACCAATCAGCCCCAGCATTTT.

The chain links TRBV27 to TRBJ2-7; the D gene is possibly TRBD2 (6 bases). CDR3 size: 14 residues. The V end was cut by 0 bases, the J end by 6 bases, with 12 bases between. Germline CDR1 is MNHEY and CDR2 is SMNVEV (reference sequence). The DNA of the CDR3 is TGTGCCAGCAGTTTATCGGGCAGGGAGGCCGAGCAGTACTTC. Translating it yields CASSLSGREAEQYF.

This sequence joins TRBV11-2 and TRBJ1-1; D is ambiguous. This CDR3 comprises 12 residues. Germline CDR1 SGHAT, CDR2 FQNNGV. Trimming cost V 0 bases and J 9 bases, with 8 bases left between them. CDR3 bases: TGTGCCAGCAGCTTAGAGTACAACCAAGCTTTCTTT. Residues: CASSLEYNQAFF.

V gene TRBV4-2 combines with J gene TRBJ2-7; a weak D match, TRBD2 (6 bases). Looked up from germline, CDR1 is LGHNA and CDR2 is YNFKEQ. V was trimmed by 0 bases and J by 1 base, leaving 10 bases between them. This CDR3 contains 15 residues. The CDR3 spells CASSQDRGGSYEQYF. CDR3 coding DNA: TGTGCCAGCAGCCAAGATCGAGGAGGGTCCTACGAGCAGTACTTC.

The rearrangement uses TRBV6-1 and TRBJ2-3; 7 bases align to TRBD2. J lost 1 base, V lost 4 bases, and 8 bases had no gene match. This CDR3 has 16 amino acids. Germline V gene sequence: CDR1 MNHNS, CDR2 SASEGT. DNA of the CDR3: TGTGCCAGCAGTGTAGCTAGCGGTCGAGGCACAGATACGCAGTATTTT. It is translated as CASSVASGRGTDTQYF.

The chain employs TRBV29-1 and TRBJ1-1; a possible D gene is TRBD1 (5 bases). Germline V gives CDR1 SQVTM, CDR2 ANQGSEA. This CDR3 region has 13 residues. V was clipped by 4 bases and J by 2 bases, with 11 bases between them. The CDR3 is CSVVGPDNTEAFF. CDR3 sequence (DNA): TGCAGCGTTGTGGGGCCAGACAACACTGAAGCTTTCTTT.

V usage is TRBV5-4 and J usage is TRBJ1-2; 8 nucleotides match TRBD1. CDR1 is SGHNT, CDR2 YYREEE, per germline (reference sequence). The V segment lost 2 bases and the J segment 8 bases; nucleotides outside the gene matches: 8. The CDR3 is 14 amino acids. The chain's CDR3 is CASSFDRGERGYTF. CDR3 nucleotide sequence: TGTGCCAGCAGCTTTGACAGGGGTGAAAGAGGCTACACCTTC.

The genes are TRBV5-1 and TRBJ1-1; D gene ambiguous. This CDR3 comprises 14 residues. Germline V gene data show CDR1 as SGHRS and CDR2 as YFSETQ. The V gene lost 0 bases and the J gene lost 1 base, with 7 bases spanning the gap. The CDR3 sequence: CASSLGSENTEAFF. CDR3 in DNA: TGCGCCAGCAGCTTGGGGTCAGAGAACACTGAAGCTTTCTTT.

CDR3 DNA: TGTGCCAGTAGTCTGCAACAGGGATCCACAGATACGCAGTATTTT. Protein sequence: CASSLQQGSTDTQYF. The gene calls are TRBV19 and TRBJ2-3; the D gene is possibly TRBD1 (6 bases). CDR1 is LNHDA, CDR2 SQIVND, per germline (reference sequence). V lost 5 bases and J lost 2, with 14 bases in between. This CDR3 contains 15 residues.

V and J are TRBV6-4 and TRBJ1-6; TRBD1 might be the D (5 bases). Trimming cost V 0 bases and J 10 bases, with 7 bases left between them. This CDR3 contains 13 residues. Germline V gene lookup returns CDR1 MRHNA and CDR2 SNTAGT. The CDR3 loop reads CASSDSRESPLHF. CDR3 sequence (DNA): TGTGCCAGCAGTGACTCCAGGGAATCACCCCTCCACTTT.

The V call is TRBV4-3, the J call TRBJ1-6; a possible D gene is TRBD1 (6 bases). Germline CDR1 and CDR2: LGHNA and YSLEER. The CDR3 has 15 amino acids. Trimming left V 0 bases short and J 7 bases short, with 10 bases between. CDR3 in amino acids: CASSQEGGKNSPLHF. CDR3 nucleotide sequence: TGCGCCAGCAGCCAAGAAGGGGGAAAAAATTCACCCCTCCACTTT.

The rearrangement uses TRBV7-2 and TRBJ1-2; 7 nucleotides match TRBD1. The CDR3 has 13 residues. The germline gives CDR1 SGHTA, CDR2 FQGNSA. V trimming: 5 bases; J trimming: 8 bases; junction bases outside the gene matches: 8. The CDR3: CASSKQGTDGYTF. CDR3 nucleotide sequence: TGTGCCAGCAGCAAACAGGGGACGGACGGCTACACCTTC.

J is TRBJ2-3 and V is TRBV27; D is possibly TRBD2 (5 bases). The V end was cut by 4 bases, the J end by 4 bases, with 12 bases between. This CDR3 is 14 amino acids long. Germline CDR1 reads MNHEY; CDR2 reads SMNVEV (reference sequence). The CDR3 DNA follows: TGTGCCAGCAGTTCCGGACTCTCTCCAGATACGCAGTATTTT. As protein: CASSSGLSPDTQYF.

The rearrangement links TRBV29-1 to TRBJ2-7; 9 nucleotides line up with TRBD1. The CDR3 has 15 residues. CDR1 SQVTM and CDR2 ANQGSEA come from the germline V gene. Trimming at V came to 0 bases and at J to 0 bases, leaving 3 bases not matched to a gene. CDR3 amino acids: CSVEEAQGASYEQYF. CDR3 nucleotide sequence: TGCAGCGTTGAAGAAGCACAGGGGGCCTCCTACGAGCAGTACTTC.

This chain connects TRBV5-1 to TRBJ1-2; D is possibly TRBD1 (6 bases). The CDR3 spans 16 residues. Germline CDR1 reads SGHRS; CDR2 reads YFSETQ. V was cut by 6 bases and J by 4 bases, with 22 bases left in between. The CDR3 DNA follows: TGCGCCAGCATCCCAGAACCGACAGGCCGACGCTATGGCTACACCTTC. As protein: CASIPEPTGRRYGYTF. The whole variable domain, remainder taken from reference TRBV5-1 and TRBJ1-2, is KAGVTQTPRYLIKTRGQQVTLSCSPISGHRSVSWYQQTPGQGLQFLFEYFSETQRNKGNFPGRFSGRQFSNSRSEMNVSTLELGDSALYLCASIPEPTGRRYGYTFGSGTRLTVV.

V is TRBV29-1 and J is TRBJ2-1; 8 bases fit TRBD2. The CDR3 extends over 13 amino acids. Germline CDR1 reads SQVTM; CDR2 reads ANQGSEA. V was clipped by 6 bases and J by 6 bases; unmatched bases: 7. The CDR3 sequence: CSVDSGTSNEQFF. The CDR3 bases are TGCAGCGTCGACTCAGGGACTAGCAATGAGCAGTTCTTC.